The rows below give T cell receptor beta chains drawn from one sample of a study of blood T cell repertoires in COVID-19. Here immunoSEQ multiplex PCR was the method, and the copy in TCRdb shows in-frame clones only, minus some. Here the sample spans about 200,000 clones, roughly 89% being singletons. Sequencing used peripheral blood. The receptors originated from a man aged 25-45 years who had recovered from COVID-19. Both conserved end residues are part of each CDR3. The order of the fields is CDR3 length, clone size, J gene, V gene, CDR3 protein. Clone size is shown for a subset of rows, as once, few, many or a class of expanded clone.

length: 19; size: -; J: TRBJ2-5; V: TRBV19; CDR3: CASSTPGLAGGKYQETQYF
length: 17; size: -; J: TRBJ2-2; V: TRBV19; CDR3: CASSLPLAGGFGGELFF
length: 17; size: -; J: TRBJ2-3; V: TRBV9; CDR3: CASSVAVAGGHTDTQYF
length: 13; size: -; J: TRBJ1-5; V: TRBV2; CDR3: CASKPNLDQPQHF
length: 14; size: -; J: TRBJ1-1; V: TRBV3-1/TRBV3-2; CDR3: CASSQGGGGTEAFF
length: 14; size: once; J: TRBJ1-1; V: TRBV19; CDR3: CASSQGRGYTEAFF
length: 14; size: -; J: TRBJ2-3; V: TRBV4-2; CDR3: CASSRGGDTDTQYF
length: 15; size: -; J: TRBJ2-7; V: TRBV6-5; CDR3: CASRGEWGPTYEQYF
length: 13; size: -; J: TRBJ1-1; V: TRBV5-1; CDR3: CASSQRDFGQAFF
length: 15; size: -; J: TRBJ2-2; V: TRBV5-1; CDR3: CASSLVVRNTGELFF
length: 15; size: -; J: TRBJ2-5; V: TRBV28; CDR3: CASSLLGQGQETQYF
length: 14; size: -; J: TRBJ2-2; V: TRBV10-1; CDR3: CASRSQGSAGELFF
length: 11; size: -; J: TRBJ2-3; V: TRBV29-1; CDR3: CSINPGGGWYF
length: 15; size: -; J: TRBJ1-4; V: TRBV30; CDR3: CAWSGGKFANEKLFF
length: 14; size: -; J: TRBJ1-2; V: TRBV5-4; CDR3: CASSPLRNNYGYTF
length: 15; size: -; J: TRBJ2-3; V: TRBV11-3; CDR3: CASSLGLLAEEAQYF
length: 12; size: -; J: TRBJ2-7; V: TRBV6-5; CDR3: CASSYSQYEQYF
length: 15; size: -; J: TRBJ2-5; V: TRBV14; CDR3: CASSFTSGGLETQYF
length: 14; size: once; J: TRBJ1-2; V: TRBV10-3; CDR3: CAISDSGGPYGYTF
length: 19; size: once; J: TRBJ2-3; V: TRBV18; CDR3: CASSPPGTGTGRYTDTQYF
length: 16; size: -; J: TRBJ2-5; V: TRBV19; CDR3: CASSRGSIGYGETQYF
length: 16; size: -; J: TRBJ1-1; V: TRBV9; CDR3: CASSVGTGVMNTEAFF
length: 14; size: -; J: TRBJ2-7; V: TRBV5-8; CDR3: CASAVPVGYYEQYF
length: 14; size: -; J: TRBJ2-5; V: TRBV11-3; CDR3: CASSLPDWQETQYF
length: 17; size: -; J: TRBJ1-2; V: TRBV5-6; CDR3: CASSFTLTGQANYGYTF
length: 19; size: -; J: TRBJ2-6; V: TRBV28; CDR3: CASSSSPGTGPSGANVLTF
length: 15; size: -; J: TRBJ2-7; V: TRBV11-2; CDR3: CASSQGHTNSYEQYF
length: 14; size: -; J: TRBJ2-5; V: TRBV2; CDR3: CASSVAGRSETQYF
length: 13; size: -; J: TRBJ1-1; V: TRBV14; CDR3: CASSSGSDTEAFF
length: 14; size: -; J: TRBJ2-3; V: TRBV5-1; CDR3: CASSWTEGSDTQYF
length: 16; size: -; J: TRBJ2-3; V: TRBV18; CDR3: CASSPTLAGYTDTQYF
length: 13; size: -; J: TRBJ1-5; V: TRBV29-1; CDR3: CSVETGGNQPQHF
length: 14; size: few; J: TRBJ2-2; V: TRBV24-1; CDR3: CATTKGARTGELFF
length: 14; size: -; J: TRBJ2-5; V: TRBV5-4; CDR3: CASSFLRGQETQYF
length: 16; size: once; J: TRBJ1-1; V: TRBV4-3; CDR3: CASSQDRASTEPEAFF
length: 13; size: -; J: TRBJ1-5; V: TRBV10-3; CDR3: CAISRDRGEPQHF
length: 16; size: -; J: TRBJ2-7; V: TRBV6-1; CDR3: CASSVREVPLAYEQYF
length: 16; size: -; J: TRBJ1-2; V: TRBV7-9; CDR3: CASSYGGTGPNYGYTF
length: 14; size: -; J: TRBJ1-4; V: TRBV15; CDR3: CATSRDRVGEKLFF
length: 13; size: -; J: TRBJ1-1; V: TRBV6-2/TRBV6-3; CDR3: CASSYRGGSEAFF
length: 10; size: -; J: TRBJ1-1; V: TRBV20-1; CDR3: CSARQFEAFF
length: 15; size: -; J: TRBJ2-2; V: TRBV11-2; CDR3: CASRTSGGYTGELFF
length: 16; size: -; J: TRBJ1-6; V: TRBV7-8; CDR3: CASSSRPTTGSSPLHF
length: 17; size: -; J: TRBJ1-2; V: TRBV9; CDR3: CASSGVPRGLPNYGYTF
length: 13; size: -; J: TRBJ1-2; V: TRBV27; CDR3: CASTTTGSYGYTF
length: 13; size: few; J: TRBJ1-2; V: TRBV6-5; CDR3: CASSPGGGYGYTF
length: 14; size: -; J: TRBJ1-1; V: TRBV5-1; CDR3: CASSSGQGNTEAFF
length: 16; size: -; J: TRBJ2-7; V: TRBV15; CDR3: CATSSLLAGGQSEQYF
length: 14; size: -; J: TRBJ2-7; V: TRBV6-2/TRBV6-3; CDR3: CASNPKGSSYEQYF
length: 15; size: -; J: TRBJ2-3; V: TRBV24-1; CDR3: CATSDFQGSSDTQYF